This passage covers 27 T cell receptor beta chains from one sample sequenced in a study of identical twins. A single record per CDR3 protein comes from TCRdb applying MiXCR to the 5' RACE reads. This table holds under 500,000 distinct CDR3 sequences, approximately 15% found once. This sample also appeared in a second study, on yellow fever vaccine responses in identical twins.

The material sequenced was CD4+ T cells sorted from blood. The receptors derive from a woman between 18 and 30 years old in good health.

The V call is TRBV19, the J call TRBJ2-3, with 7 bases fitting TRBD2. Germline V CDR1 and CDR2: LNHDA, SQIVND (reference sequence). The CDR3 runs to 15 residues. Trimming took 3 bases from V and 3 from J; bases not matched to a gene: 6. In DNA form, the CDR3 reads TGTGCCAGTAGTATGAGCGGGGAAGGAACAGATACGCAGTATTTT. Translation gives CASSMSGEGTDTQYF.

J is TRBJ2-4 and V is TRBV3-1; D remains ambiguous. This CDR3 has 17 amino acids. Germline V CDR1 and CDR2: LGHDT, YNNKEL (reference sequence). V dropped 0 bases and J dropped 0 bases, with 12 bases sitting between them. Written as DNA, the CDR3 is TGTGCCAGCAGCCAAGATTATGGTATTCTAGCCAAAAACATTCAGTACTTC. This encodes CASSQDYGILAKNIQYF.

A few counts support this clonotype. The chain combines TRBV5-1 with TRBJ2-3; D call uncertain. The CDR3 extends over 15 amino acids. Germline V gives CDR1 SGHRS, CDR2 YFSETQ. V gave up 5 bases and J gave up 4 bases, with 17 bases separating them. CDR3 sequence (DNA): TGCGCCAGCAGGCTAGAAGGTCTCAGGTCAGATACGCAGTATTTT. Protein product: CASRLEGLRSDTQYF.

Only a few counts were recorded for this clonotype. The rearrangement uses TRBV3-1 and TRBJ2-3; no clear D. Trimming pared 0 bases from V and 0 bases from J, leaving 19 bases between. The germline CDR1 and CDR2 sequences are LGHDT and YNNKEL (reference sequence). This CDR3 is built from 19 residues. CDR3 nucleotides: TGTGCCAGCAGCCAAGATATTTTCAGGCGGCAAACTAGCACAGATACGCAGTATTTT. Protein sequence: CASSQDIFRRQTSTDTQYF.

Only a few counts were recorded for this clonotype. The CDR3 spells CSARDRAGGETQYF. In nucleotides, the CDR3 is TGCAGTGCTAGAGATCGAGCGGGGGGGGAGACCCAGTACTTC. The V call is TRBV20-1, the J call TRBJ2-5, with 10 bases identical to TRBD2. V trimming: 0 bases; J trimming: 5 bases; junction bases outside the gene matches: 3. The CDR3 is 14 residues long. Germline V gene data show CDR1 as DFQATT and CDR2 as SNEGSKA (reference sequence).

This clonotype was observed a few times. The J gene is TRBJ2-7, the V gene TRBV3-1, with 12 bases matching TRBD2. The CDR3 runs to 14 residues. J gave up 7 bases and V 3 bases, and 4 bases lay outside the gene matches. Germline CDR1 is LGHDT and CDR2 is YNNKEL (reference sequence). CDR3 residues: CASSQGLAGREQYF. Written as DNA, the CDR3 is TGTGCCAGCAGCCAGGGACTAGCGGGCCGAGAGCAGTACTTC.

This clonotype turned up a few times. The CDR3 here is CASSLGGGDADTQYF. The CDR3 nucleotides read TGTGCCAGCAGCTTAGGTGGCGGGGATGCAGATACGCAGTATTTT. This chain connects TRBV11-3 to TRBJ2-3; tentatively, D is TRBD2 (6 bases). CDR3 size: 15 residues. Germline V gene sequence: CDR1 SGHNT, CDR2 YENEEA. With 1 base removed from V and 4 bases from J, the gap between germline ends came to 12 bases.

This clonotype was observed a handful of times. The chain uses TRBV11-2 and TRBJ2-3; no clear D. Trimming shortened V by 6 bases and J by 0 bases, and 13 bases separated the two germline ends. The CDR3 is 15 residues long. The germline V gene has CDR1 SGHAT and CDR2 FQNNGV. For the CDR3, the DNA is TGTGCCAGCAGAAAGCTGGGATCGAGCACAGATACGCAGTATTTT. This gives the protein CASRKLGSSTDTQYF. The complete variable domain, with remaining parts taken from reference TRBV11-2 and TRBJ2-3, reads EAGVAQSPRYKIIEKRQSVAFWCNPISGHATLYWYQQILGQGPKLLIQFQNNGVVDDSQLPKDRFSAERLKGVDSTLKIQPAKLEDSAVYLCASRKLGSSTDTQYFGPGTRLTVL.

The rearrangement links TRBV6-1 to TRBJ2-5, with D hard to call. Deletions cut 3 bases from V and 4 bases from J, with 18 bases between. The CDR3 is 16 amino acids. CDR1 MNHNS and CDR2 SASEGT come from the germline V gene. CDR3 protein: CASSDVGRTRRETQYF. The CDR3, as DNA: TGTGCCAGCAGTGATGTAGGGCGGACCAGAAGAGAGACCCAGTACTTC.

In its sample, this clonotype was seen a few times. This rearrangement joins TRBV7-9 to TRBJ2-3; the match to TRBD2 covers 16 bases. CDR3 length: 15 residues. Germline assignment: CDR1 SEHNR and CDR2 FQNEAQ (reference sequence). Trimming at V came to 4 bases and at J to 6 bases, leaving 1 base not matched to a gene. CDR3 in amino acids: CASSSGLAGGDTQYF. CDR3 bases: TGTGCCAGCAGCTCGGGACTAGCGGGAGGGGATACGCAGTATTTT.

The chain is built from TRBV5-1 and TRBJ2-3; tentative D call: TRBD2 (6 bases). V lost 9 bases, J lost 1 base, and 15 bases lay in between. CDR1 and CDR2 (germline): SGHRS, YFSETQ. The CDR3 is made up of 14 amino acids. For the CDR3, the DNA is TGCGCCACTTCGAGGGGCGGGGGCACAGATACGCAGTATTTT. This sequence encodes CATSRGGGTDTQYF.

This clonotype occurred a few times. V usage is TRBV6-5 and J usage is TRBJ2-2; the D is unclear. Germline CDR1 reads MNHEY; CDR2 reads SVGAGI. The CDR3 is made up of 17 amino acids. Trimming removed 1 base from V and 1 base from J, with 13 bases in between. CDR3 nucleotides: TGTGCCAGCAGTTACTTCGTGGTAGCAGGGAACACCGGGGAGCTGTTTTTT. Translation gives CASSYFVVAGNTGELFF.

The V gene is TRBV6-2 or TRBV6-3, the J gene TRBJ2-2; maybe TRBD1 (6 bases). The V gene lost 5 bases and the J gene lost 7 bases, with 14 bases spanning the gap. This CDR3 contains 14 residues. The germline V gene encodes CDR1 MNHEY and CDR2 SVGEGT. Here the CDR3 reads CASSGFGGGGELFF. The CDR3, as DNA: TGTGCCAGCAGTGGATTTGGGGGCGGCGGGGAGCTGTTTTTT.

V is TRBV23-1 and J is TRBJ2-3, with a tentative D call TRBD2 (5 bases). TRBV23-1 carries the ORF label, with uncertain function. V was clipped by 3 bases and J by 4 bases, with 23 bases between them. The CDR3 consists of 18 residues. CDR3 nucleotides: TGCGCCAGCAGTCATAGGCTAGCAAGGACTCCAGGAGCAGATACGCAGTATTTT. Translation: CASSHRLARTPGADTQYF.

The gene calls are TRBV6-2 or TRBV6-3 and TRBJ2-1; D is tentatively TRBD1 or TRBD2 (5 bases each). This CDR3 contains 18 residues. V lost 5 bases and J 7 bases, leaving 27 bases between the germline ends. CDR1 and CDR2 (germline): MNHEY, SVGEGT. In nucleotides, the CDR3 is TGTGCCAGCAGTCCCCAACCCCCGGGACCAATCCTGGGTAATGAGCAGTTCTTC. Its protein is CASSPQPPGPILGNEQFF.

This clonotype has a handful of counts. The chain has TRBV6-5 and TRBJ1-2; maybe TRBD1 (5 bases). CDR1 is MNHEY and CDR2 is SVGAGI in the germline V gene. This CDR3 spans 13 amino acids. Trimming cost V 2 bases and J 8 bases, with 12 bases left between them. CDR3 protein: CASSYGQGGGYTF. The CDR3 nucleotides read TGTGCCAGCAGTTACGGGCAGGGCGGCGGCTACACCTTC.

A few counts support this clonotype. The rearrangement links TRBV15 to TRBJ2-7, with TRBD1 identical over 8 bases. Germline CDR1 and CDR2: LNHNV and YYDKDF (reference sequence). This CDR3 has 13 residues. J gave up 4 bases and V 3 bases, and 2 bases lay outside the gene matches. DNA of the CDR3: TGTGCCACCAGCAGTGACAGGGGTTACGAGCAGTACTTC. Translated, it gives CATSSDRGYEQYF.

This clonotype was seen a handful of times. The genes are TRBV7-9 and TRBJ2-5; D gene ambiguous. Trimming removed 0 bases at V and 3 bases at J, with 5 bases between. There are 13 residues in the CDR3. Germline CDR1 is SEHNR and CDR2 is FQNEAQ (reference sequence). The DNA of the CDR3 is TGTGCCAGCAGCTTAGCACGGGAAGAGACCCAGTACTTC. Translating gives CASSLAREETQYF. Combining the CDR3 with reference TRBV7-9 and TRBJ2-5 gives the whole variable domain DTGVSQNPRHKITKRGQNVTFRCDPISEHNRLYWYRQTLGQGPEFLTYFQNEAQLEKSRLLSDRFSAERPKGSFSTLEIQRTEQGDSAMYLCASSLAREETQYFGPGTRLLVL.

This clonotype has more than one count but fewer than ten. CDR3 nucleotides: TGTGCCAGCGCCGAGGGGGGATACAATGAGCAGTTCTTC. This sequence encodes CASAEGGYNEQFF. The chain carries TRBV6-1 and TRBJ2-1; either TRBD1 or TRBD2 may supply D (6 bases each). The V gene's germline CDR1 is MNHNS and CDR2 SASEGT. This CDR3 contains 13 residues. V gave up 8 bases and J gave up 4 bases, with 12 bases separating them.

There are many counts of this clonotype. The rearrangement joins TRBV4-3 to TRBJ2-1; 10 positions match TRBD2. Per germline, CDR1 LGHNA and CDR2 YSLEER. Trimming at V came to 0 bases and at J to 6 bases, leaving 2 bases not matched to a gene. This CDR3 spans 15 amino acids. The CDR3 coding sequence is TGCGCCAGCAGCCAAGAGGGACTAGCGCCCAATGAGCAGTTCTTC. It translates to CASSQEGLAPNEQFF.

This clonotype came up a few times. The rearrangement uses TRBV15 and TRBJ2-7; D is possibly TRBD1 (6 bases). Germline V lookup: CDR1 LNHNV, CDR2 YYDKDF (reference sequence). V was shortened by 1 base and J by 2 bases, with 12 bases between the two germline ends. CDR3 length: 15 amino acids. The CDR3 protein is CATSRVAGATYEQYF. The CDR3 region has the DNA TGTGCCACCAGCAGAGTAGCAGGGGCGACCTACGAGCAGTACTTC.

This chain links TRBV6-5 with TRBJ1-5; TRBD1 is a possible D gene (5 bases). V was pared by 0 bases and J by 4 bases, with 16 bases between. This CDR3 contains 17 residues. CDR1 and CDR2 from the germline V gene are MNHEY and SVGAGI. In DNA form, the CDR3 reads TGTGCCAGCAGTTACTCGAGTGTATGGGGGAGGAATCAGCCCCAGCATTTT. Amino acids: CASSYSSVWGRNQPQHF.

In its sample, this clonotype was seen a few times. The J gene is TRBJ2-3, the V gene TRBV7-9; maybe TRBD2 (5 bases). The V gene lost 5 bases and the J gene lost 6 bases, with 12 bases spanning the gap. This CDR3 region has 13 residues. CDR1 and CDR2 from the germline V gene are SEHNR and FQNEAQ (reference sequence). The CDR3 loop reads CASSQSSGDTQYF. CDR3 bases: TGTGCCAGCAGCCAATCGAGCGGCGATACGCAGTATTTT.

The sample holds a few counts of this clonotype. The chain is built from TRBV20-1 and TRBJ2-5; D unclear. The V end lost 0 bases, the J end lost 7 bases, and 12 bases lay between the germline ends. CDR3 length: 13 residues. Germline V CDR1 and CDR2: DFQATT, SNEGSKA (reference sequence). The CDR3 DNA reads as TGCAGTGCTAGAGATTCCCTAACGGTGACCCAGTACTTC. This gives the protein CSARDSLTVTQYF.

The chain joins TRBV2 to TRBJ2-3; 8 bases agree with TRBD2. The germline gives CDR1 SNHLY, CDR2 FYNNEI. The junction had 14 bases not matched to a gene; V was cut back by 7 bases and J by 2 bases. The CDR3 length is 17 residues. CDR3: CASTYYGGGSLTDTQYF. CDR3 nucleotide sequence: TGTGCCAGCACGTACTATGGCGGGGGGTCTCTCACAGATACGCAGTATTTT.

This clonotype was detected a few times. This chain joins TRBV20-1 and TRBJ2-5, with 14 bases fitting TRBD2. In germline, CDR1 is DFQATT, CDR2 SNEGSKA (reference sequence). V trimming: 1 base; J trimming: 10 bases; junction bases outside the gene matches: 8. CDR3 length equals 15 residues. In nucleotides, the CDR3 is TGCAGTGCTAGAGGACTAGCGGGAGGGCCGGGTAACCAGTACTTC. This encodes CSARGLAGGPGNQYF.

The rearrangement links TRBV12-3 or TRBV12-4 to TRBJ1-6, with D hard to call. This CDR3 is 14 amino acids long. V dropped 3 bases and J dropped 8 bases, with 11 bases sitting between them. CDR3 sequence (DNA): TGTGCCAGCAGTTTCTGGCAGTTTGATTCACCCCTCCACTTT. Protein sequence: CASSFWQFDSPLHF.